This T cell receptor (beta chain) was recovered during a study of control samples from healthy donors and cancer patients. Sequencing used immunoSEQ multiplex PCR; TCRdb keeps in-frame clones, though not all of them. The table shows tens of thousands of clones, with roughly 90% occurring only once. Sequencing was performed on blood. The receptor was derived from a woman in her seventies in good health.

CDR3 region: CASSFGGYSNQPQHF. In DNA, the CDR3 is TGTGCCAGCAGCTTCGGCGGGTATAGCAATCAGCCCCAGCATTTT. V usage is TRBV5-6 and J usage is TRBJ1-5, with D unclear. The CDR3 spans 15 residues. V was shortened by 2 bases and J by 0 bases, with 9 bases between the two germline ends. Per germline, CDR1 SGHDT and CDR2 YYEEEE.